The present TCR beta chain was sequenced within a study of cytomegalovirus exposure and HLA in healthy donors. Regarding the study as a whole: Productive status was seen about 87% or about 30% of the time for most TCR beta V segments in an earlier analysis. It was reported that TCR beta sequences correctly inferred the HLA-A and HLA-B alleles for most subjects.

Turning to this clone: Antigen unknown.

The PCR employed 60 Vbeta primers together with 13 Jbeta primers. Data came from immunoSEQ multiplex PCR; TCRdb stores just in-frame clones and leaves some out. Seen here are 50,000 to 65,000 clones, 55% to 80% observed once, and the top ten hold roughly 22%. V was trimmed by 1 base and J by 1 base, leaving 10 bases between them. The germline CDR1 and CDR2 sequences are KGHSH and LQKENI. CDR3 length: 16 amino acids. The rearrangement links TRBV18 to TRBJ2-2; D may be TRBD2 (6 bases). The receptor comes from a woman between 45 and 65 years old in good health and CMV-seropositive. The sample comprised PBMCs. CDR3 sequence reads: CASSPLYGGNTGELFF. The DNA of the CDR3 is TGTGCCAGCTCACCACTGTACGGGGGGAACACCGGGGAGCTGTTTTTT.